This entry concerns a single T cell receptor (beta chain). Its antigen has not been determined. The sample holds no much larger clone one base away, and base qualities are not on file. V has 6 bases trimmed and J has 4 bases trimmed; junction bases matching no gene number 9. CDR1 and CDR2 are drawn from the germline V gene: SGHTA, FQGNSA. The CDR3 numbers 15 residues from cysteine through phenylalanine. The only DNA kept is the CDR3, 45 bases in frame from the first base. The immunoSEQ Assay, a bias-controlled multiplex PCR, was used to amplify TCRbeta CDR3 regions from genomic DNA. The original pipeline was this. The number of nucleated cells in each sample was estimated by amplification of reference gene primers within the assay. To quantify the absolute abundance of each unique TCRbeta CDR3 rearrangement, sequence reads were collapsed and filtered. Productive Simpson clonality was computed per sample as the square root of Simpson's diversity index over productive rearrangements. TCRdb provides this immuneACCESS table in a form limited to in-frame rearrangements. Some clones are lacking; in checked studies, under half of them reflect an unresolved V gene, and why the rest are absent is not known. V, J and clone size derive from that table, while D and trimming were established from the DNA sequence. Counted in this sample were fewer than 500,000 clones; about 90% of them appeared once. The top ten hold 0.8% to 0.9% of the sample.

One collaborating source in Seattle enrolled patients during active infection and followed them longitudinally through the course of disease. Whole blood was collected in K2EDTA tubes by collaborating institutions according to the institutions' own protocols. For TCRbeta analysis, collaborators shipped samples in one of three forms: frozen whole blood, isolated PBMCs, or DNA extracted from either of those sample types. This sample stems from a study of blood T cell repertoires in COVID-19 (dated by TCRdb to the early 2020s). Concerning the study at large: Samples from collaborators originated in the United States, Italy and Spain and spanned both the acute and convalescent phases of COVID-19. The material from the prospective study consisted of cDNA or gDNA derived from T cells, B-cell-depleted T cells, or PBMCs. Deeply sampled blood TCRbeta repertoires from subjects exposed to, actively infected with, or recovered from COVID-19 were included in the dataset. The repertoires were released in a freely available public database intended as a resource for research on the immune response to SARS-CoV-2. The samples were drawn from two sources: the first 160 participants of the ongoing ImmuneRACE study, and 1,000 to 1,500 subjects contributed by 6 global collaborators. Nearly every sample came with metadata listing a de-identified subject ID, COVID-19 status, age in years and sex. Where available, HLA class I and class II types were obtained from metadata supplied by the sample provider rather than from assay-based typing.

Paper-wide results and their limitations: How much clinical and demographic metadata was included differed by source and by participant, and the metadata was provided uncurated.

What was sequenced was peripheral blood. Here the chain combines TRBV7-2 and TRBJ1-2; 9 middle bases align to TRBD1. This sequence was found in a man aged 18 to 35 with COVID-19, enrolled during active disease. CDR3 region: CASSPGTGMGYGYTF. In nucleotide form, the sequence is TGTGCCAGCAGTCCCGGGACAGGGATGGGCTATGGCTACACCTTC.